This T cell receptor beta chain was documented in a study of identical twins. Unique molecular identifiers were present on cDNA, and template switching added a universal primer site. TCRdb recomputed calls from the 5' RACE reads with MiXCR, one row per CDR3 protein. The repertoire consists of more than 650,000 distinct CDR3 sequences, with roughly 6% occurring once and the leading ten covering roughly 1.6%. This clonotype came up many times. The antigen is undetermined. With no exceptions, donors were healthy Caucasians. Study observations and caveats: For out-of-frame beta sequences, excess twin sharing was weaker. Cord blood beta clonotypes present at high abundance carried fewer insertions; no such pattern appeared in memory repertoires.

This receptor was taken from a man younger than 30 in good health. Sequenced material: naive T cells sorted from blood.

CDR3 DNA sequence: TGCAGTGCTACCCCCATAACTAGCGGGCTGGAGTACTTC. This encodes CSATPITSGLEYF. The gene calls are TRBV20-1 and TRBJ2-4, with TRBD2 matching 9 bases. V dropped 4 bases and J dropped 14; count of bases not matched to a gene: 12. The CDR3 extends over 13 amino acids. CDR1 DFQATT and CDR2 SNEGSKA come from the germline V gene (reference sequence).